The present entry profiles one T cell receptor (beta chain) with its context. Original processing notes: Amplification with reference gene primers provided the estimates of nucleated cell counts. Some clones are missing from TCRdb's copy, which holds only in-frame ones; the method was immunoSEQ multiplex PCR. D and trimming were read from the DNA, whereas the V and J calls and clone size are those reported in that table. The table includes around 60,000 clones, 75% to 85% detected once. The source of the sample is a study of blood T cell repertoires in COVID-19. Study-level background: Acute-phase and convalescent COVID-19 samples originated in the United States, Italy and Spain. Sources were T cells, B-cell-depleted T cells, or PBMCs; the material itself was cDNA or gDNA.

V was clipped by 0 bases and J by 7 bases, with 3 bases between them. This CDR3 is 12 amino acids long. The V gene's germline CDR1 is KGHDR and CDR2 SFDVKD. Sequencing input: peripheral blood. This receptor was identified in a man in his 60s with acute or convalescent COVID-19. The V gene is TRBV24-1, the J gene TRBJ1-5; no firm D call. CDR3 bases: TGTGCCACCAGTGATTTGGGCCAGCCCCAGCATTTT. Residues: CATSDLGQPQHF.